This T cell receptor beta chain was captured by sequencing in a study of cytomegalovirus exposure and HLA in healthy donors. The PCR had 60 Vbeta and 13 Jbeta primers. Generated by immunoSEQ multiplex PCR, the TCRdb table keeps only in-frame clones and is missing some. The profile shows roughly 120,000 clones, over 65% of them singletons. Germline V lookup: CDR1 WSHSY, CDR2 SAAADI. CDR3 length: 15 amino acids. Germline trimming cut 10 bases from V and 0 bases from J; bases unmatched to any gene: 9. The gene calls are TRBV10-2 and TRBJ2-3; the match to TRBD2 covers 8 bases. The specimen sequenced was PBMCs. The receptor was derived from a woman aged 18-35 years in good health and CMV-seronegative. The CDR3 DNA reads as TGCGCCACCCTCACGACTAGCGAAAGCACAGATACGCAGTATTTT. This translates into CATLTTSESTDTQYF.